This is a list of T cell receptor beta chains from one sample in a study of blood T cell repertoires in COVID-19. TCRdb's table, derived via immunoSEQ multiplex PCR, lists solely in-frame clones and lacks some. The repertoire holds around 180,000 clones, with more than 70% as singletons. Sequenced material: peripheral blood. The source is a man aged 35 to 55 with active or convalescent COVID-19. Each CDR3 is given with its conserved first and last residue. Size is stated for part of the rows, as once, few or many counts, or as a class when the clone is expanded.

V	J	size	CDR3
TRBV19	TRBJ1-5	NA	CASSISTGLSQPQHF
TRBV19	TRBJ1-2	NA	CASSTVYGYTF
TRBV10-3	TRBJ1-1	NA	CAISDRGNTEAFF
TRBV19	TRBJ1-1	few	CASSIAADRGHTEAFF
TRBV5-5	TRBJ1-1	NA	CASSLGTAFAPEAFF
TRBV11-2	TRBJ2-5	NA	CASSLGFRGETQYF
TRBV7-2	TRBJ1-1	NA	CASSLQGVDTEAFF
TRBV6-2/TRBV6-3	TRBJ1-1	NA	CASSYSTHRMNTEAFF
TRBV5-1	TRBJ2-5	NA	CASSPRGSGGEETQYF
TRBV9	TRBJ2-1	NA	CASSPHEGDSYNEQFF
TRBV5-6	TRBJ1-4	NA	CASGSTGRPNEKLFF
TRBV10-3	TRBJ2-1	NA	CAISGTSGGDGNEQFF
TRBV5-1	TRBJ1-2	NA	CASSAGRGVGYGYTF
TRBV25-1	TRBJ1-1	once	CASRLPGFTEAFF
TRBV4-1	TRBJ1-1	NA	CASSRAGDTEAFF
TRBV2	TRBJ2-5	NA	CASSEPASRGGTQYF
TRBV19	TRBJ2-3	NA	CASSSGLANYPDTQYF
TRBV7-2	TRBJ1-5	NA	CASSSDRLNQPQHF
TRBV9	TRBJ1-3	NA	CASSDPGQTHSGNTIYF
TRBV3-1/TRBV3-2	TRBJ2-7	NA	CASSPTGYEQYF
TRBV5-4	TRBJ2-7	NA	CASSLFGHSISYEQYF
TRBV5-1	TRBJ2-1	NA	CASSPNDRNNEQFF
TRBV15	TRBJ1-4	NA	CATSRRTGGANEKLFF
TRBV15	TRBJ2-1	NA	CATSRGLGQGYNEQFF
TRBV7-2	TRBJ1-2	NA	CASSLGWTGNYGYTF
TRBV5-4	TRBJ2-1	NA	CASSTTGGEQFF
TRBV5-1	TRBJ2-2	NA	CASSSQGARGELFF
TRBV3-1/TRBV3-2	TRBJ1-4	few	CASSQVMSNEKLFF
TRBV25-1	TRBJ1-1	NA	CASSETVEAFF
TRBV9	TRBJ1-4	NA	CASSLEGQTNEKLFF
TRBV6-5	TRBJ2-3	NA	CASRQGTSTDTQYF
TRBV24-1	TRBJ1-5	NA	CATSGRDSSNQPQHF
TRBV4-2	TRBJ2-5	NA	CASSQDYRGGQETQYF
TRBV18	TRBJ1-6	NA	CASSPLSRGQNNSPLHF
TRBV6-6	TRBJ1-1	NA	CASSYGGSSNTEAFF
TRBV6-1	TRBJ1-2	many	CASSEGFPQLLYQGYTF
TRBV30	TRBJ2-2	NA	CAWNRGTANTGELFF
TRBV12-5	TRBJ2-7	NA	CASGLGQASYEQYF
TRBV27	TRBJ2-3	few	CASRQLLAPGQGSDTQYF
TRBV19	TRBJ2-2	NA	CASSSGRNTGELFF
TRBV4-1	TRBJ1-1	NA	CASRSGPPNTEAFF
TRBV29-1	TRBJ2-1	NA	CSLPGGSEQFF
TRBV30	TRBJ1-1	once	CAWTDRKNTEAFF
TRBV30	TRBJ1-6	NA	CAWADGGTVRNSPLHF
TRBV6-5	TRBJ2-7	NA	CASKFLDGGSYEQYF
TRBV7-9	TRBJ2-3	NA	CASNGGFTDTQYF
TRBV7-2	TRBJ1-2	NA	CASSQGAGSYGYTF
TRBV6-1	TRBJ1-4	NA	CASSGYRGSTNEKLFF
TRBV4-3	TRBJ1-2	NA	CASSQGTGGGYTF